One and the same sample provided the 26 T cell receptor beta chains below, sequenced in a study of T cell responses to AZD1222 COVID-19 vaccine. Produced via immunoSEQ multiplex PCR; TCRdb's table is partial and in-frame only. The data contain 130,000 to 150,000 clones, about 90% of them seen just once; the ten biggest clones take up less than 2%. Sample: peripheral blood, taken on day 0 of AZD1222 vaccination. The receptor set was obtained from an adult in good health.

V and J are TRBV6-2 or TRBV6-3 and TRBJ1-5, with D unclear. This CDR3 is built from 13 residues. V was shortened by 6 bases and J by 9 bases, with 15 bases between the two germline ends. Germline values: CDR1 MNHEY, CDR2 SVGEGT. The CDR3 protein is CASSQNRGRPQHF. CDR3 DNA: TGTGCCAGCAGCCAGAACCGCGGGAGGCCCCAGCATTTT.

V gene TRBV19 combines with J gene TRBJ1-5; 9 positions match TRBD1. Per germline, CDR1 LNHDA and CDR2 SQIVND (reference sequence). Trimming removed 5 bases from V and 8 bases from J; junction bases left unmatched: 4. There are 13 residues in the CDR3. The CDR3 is CASSGDRVKPQHF. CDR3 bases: TGTGCCAGTAGTGGGGACAGGGTAAAGCCCCAGCATTTT.

The CDR3 sequence: CAILGEIYGYTF. The CDR3 nucleotides are TGTGCCATCCTAGGAGAAATCTATGGCTACACCTTC. The gene calls are TRBV10-3 and TRBJ1-2; no firm D call. V shed 8 bases and J shed 4 bases, with 11 bases lying between them. Germline CDR1 ENHRY, CDR2 SYGVKD. The CDR3 contains 12 residues.

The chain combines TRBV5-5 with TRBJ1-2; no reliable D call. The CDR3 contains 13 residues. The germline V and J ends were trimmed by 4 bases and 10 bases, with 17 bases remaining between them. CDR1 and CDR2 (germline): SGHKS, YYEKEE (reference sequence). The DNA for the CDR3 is TGTGCCAGCAGCCCTAGTGTCCCGAGTGACTACACCTTC. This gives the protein CASSPSVPSDYTF.

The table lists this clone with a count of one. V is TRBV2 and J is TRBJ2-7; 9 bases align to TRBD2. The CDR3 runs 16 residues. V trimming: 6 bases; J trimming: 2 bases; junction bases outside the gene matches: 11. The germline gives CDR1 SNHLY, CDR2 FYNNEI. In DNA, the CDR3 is TGTGCCAGCAGCGCTGATAGCGGGGGAATCCCCTACGAGCAGTACTTC. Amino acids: CASSADSGGIPYEQYF.

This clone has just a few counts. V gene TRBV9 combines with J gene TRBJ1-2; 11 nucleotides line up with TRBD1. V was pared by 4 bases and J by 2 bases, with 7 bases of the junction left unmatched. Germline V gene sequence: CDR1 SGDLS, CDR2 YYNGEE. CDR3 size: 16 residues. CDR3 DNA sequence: TGTGCCAGCAGCCTAGGGACAGGGGGTCAGAACTATGGCTACACCTTC. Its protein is CASSLGTGGQNYGYTF.

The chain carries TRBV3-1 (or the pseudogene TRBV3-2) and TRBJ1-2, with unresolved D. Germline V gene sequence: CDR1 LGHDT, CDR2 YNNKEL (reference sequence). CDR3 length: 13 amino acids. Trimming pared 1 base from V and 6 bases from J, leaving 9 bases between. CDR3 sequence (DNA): TGTGCCAGCAGCCAAGGAATTGGGGATGGCTACACCTTC. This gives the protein CASSQGIGDGYTF.

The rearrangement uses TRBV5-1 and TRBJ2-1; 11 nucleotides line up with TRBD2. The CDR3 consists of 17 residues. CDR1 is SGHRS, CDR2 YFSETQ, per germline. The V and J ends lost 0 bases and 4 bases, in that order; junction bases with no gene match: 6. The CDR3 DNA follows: TGCGCCAGCAGCTTGGCCCTAACTAGCGGGGGTTACAATGAGCAGTTCTTC. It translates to CASSLALTSGGYNEQFF.

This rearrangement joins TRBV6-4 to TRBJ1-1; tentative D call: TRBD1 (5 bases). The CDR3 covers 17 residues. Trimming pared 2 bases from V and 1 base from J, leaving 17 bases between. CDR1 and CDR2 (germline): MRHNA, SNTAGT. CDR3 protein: CASSDTQTGTENTEAFF. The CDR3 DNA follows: TGTGCCAGCAGTGACACCCAGACCGGGACGGAGAACACTGAAGCTTTCTTT.

The CDR3 bases are TGTGCCAGCAGCTTGTTCTCGGGTCGGGCCGAAGAGACCCAGTACTTC. Amino acid sequence: CASSLFSGRAEETQYF. J is TRBJ2-5 and V is TRBV5-6, with no clear D. Trimming cost V 1 base and J 3 bases, with 16 bases left between them. Germline values: CDR1 SGHDT, CDR2 YYEEEE. The CDR3 contains 16 residues. The full variable domain, with the rest looked up from reference TRBV5-6 and TRBJ2-5, is DAGVTQSPTHLIKTRGQQVTLRCSPKSGHDTVSWYQQALGQGPQFIFQYYEEEERQRGNFPDRFSGHQFPNYSSELNVNALLLGDSALYLCASSLFSGRAEETQYFGPGTRLLVL.

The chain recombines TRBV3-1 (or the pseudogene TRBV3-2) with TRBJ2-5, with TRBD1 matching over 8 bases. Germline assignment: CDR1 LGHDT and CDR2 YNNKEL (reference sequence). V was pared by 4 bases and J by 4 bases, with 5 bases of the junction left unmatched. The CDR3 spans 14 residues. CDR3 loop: CASSPGQGPETQYF. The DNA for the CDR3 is TGTGCCAGCAGCCCAGGACAGGGACCAGAGACCCAGTACTTC.

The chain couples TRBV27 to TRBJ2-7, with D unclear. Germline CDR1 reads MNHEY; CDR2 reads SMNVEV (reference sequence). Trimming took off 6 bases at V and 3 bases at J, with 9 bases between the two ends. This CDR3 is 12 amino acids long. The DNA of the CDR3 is TGTGCCAGCAGGGACCCCGTCTACGAGCAGTACTTC. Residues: CASRDPVYEQYF.

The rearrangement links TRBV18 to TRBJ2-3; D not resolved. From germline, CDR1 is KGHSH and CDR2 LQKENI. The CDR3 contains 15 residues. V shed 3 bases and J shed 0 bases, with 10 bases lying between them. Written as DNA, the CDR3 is TGTGCCAGCTCACCCCAGCTGCCTAGCACAGATACGCAGTATTTT. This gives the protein CASSPQLPSTDTQYF.

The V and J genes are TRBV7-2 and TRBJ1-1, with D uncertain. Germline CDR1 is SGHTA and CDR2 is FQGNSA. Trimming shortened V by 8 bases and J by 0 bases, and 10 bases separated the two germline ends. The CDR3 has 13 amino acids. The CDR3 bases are TGTGCCAGCGGAGATTACCTGAACACTGAAGCTTTCTTT. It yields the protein CASGDYLNTEAFF.

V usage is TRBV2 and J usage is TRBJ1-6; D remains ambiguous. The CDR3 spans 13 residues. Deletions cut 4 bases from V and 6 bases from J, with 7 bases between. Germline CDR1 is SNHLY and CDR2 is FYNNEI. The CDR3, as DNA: TGTGCCAGCAGTGTGTTCGGTAATTCACCCCTCCACTTT. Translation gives CASSVFGNSPLHF.

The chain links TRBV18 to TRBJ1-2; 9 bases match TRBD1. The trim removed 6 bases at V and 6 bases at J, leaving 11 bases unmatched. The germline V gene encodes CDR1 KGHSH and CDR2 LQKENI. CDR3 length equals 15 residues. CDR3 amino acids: CASSPTGTGINGYTF. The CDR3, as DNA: TGTGCCAGCTCGCCGACCGGGACAGGGATAAATGGCTACACCTTC. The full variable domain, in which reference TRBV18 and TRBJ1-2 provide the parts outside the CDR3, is NAGVMQNPRHLVRRRGQEARLRCSPMKGHSHVYWYRQLPEEGLKFMVYLQKENIIDESGMPKERFSAEFPKEGPSILRIQQVVRGDSAAYFCASSPTGTGINGYTFGSGTRLTVV.

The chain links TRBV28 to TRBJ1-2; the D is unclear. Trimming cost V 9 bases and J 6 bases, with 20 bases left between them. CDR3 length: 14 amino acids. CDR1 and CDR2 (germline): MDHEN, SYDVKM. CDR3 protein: CASGGVGFRNGYTF. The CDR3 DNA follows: TGTGCCAGTGGTGGGGTGGGGTTTCGAAATGGCTACACCTTC.

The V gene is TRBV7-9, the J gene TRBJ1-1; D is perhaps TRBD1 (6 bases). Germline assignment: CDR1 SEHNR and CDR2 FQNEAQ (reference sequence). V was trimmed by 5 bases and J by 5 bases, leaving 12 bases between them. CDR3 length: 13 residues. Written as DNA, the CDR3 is TGTGCCAGCAGCAGGAAACAGGGAACTGAAGCTTTCTTT. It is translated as CASSRKQGTEAFF.

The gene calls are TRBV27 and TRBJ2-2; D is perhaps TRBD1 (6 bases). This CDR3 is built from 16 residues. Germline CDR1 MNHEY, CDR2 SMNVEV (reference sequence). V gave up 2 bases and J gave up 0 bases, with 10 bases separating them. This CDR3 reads CASSLRDTTNTGELFF. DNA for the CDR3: TGTGCCAGCAGTTTAAGGGACACAACGAACACCGGGGAGCTGTTTTTT.

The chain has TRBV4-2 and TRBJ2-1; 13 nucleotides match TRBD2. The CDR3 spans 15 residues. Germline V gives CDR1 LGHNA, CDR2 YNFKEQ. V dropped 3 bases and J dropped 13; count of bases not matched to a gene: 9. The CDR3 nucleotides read TGTGCCAGCAGCCAGGCGCCGGGACTAGCGGGATTACAGTTCTTC. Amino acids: CASSQAPGLAGLQFF.

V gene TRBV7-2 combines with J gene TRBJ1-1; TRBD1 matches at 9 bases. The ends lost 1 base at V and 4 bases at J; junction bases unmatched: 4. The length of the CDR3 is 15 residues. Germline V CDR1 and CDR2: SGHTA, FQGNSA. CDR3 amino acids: CASSLVGTGTTEAFF. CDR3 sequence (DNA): TGTGCCAGCAGCTTAGTTGGGACAGGGACCACTGAAGCTTTCTTT.

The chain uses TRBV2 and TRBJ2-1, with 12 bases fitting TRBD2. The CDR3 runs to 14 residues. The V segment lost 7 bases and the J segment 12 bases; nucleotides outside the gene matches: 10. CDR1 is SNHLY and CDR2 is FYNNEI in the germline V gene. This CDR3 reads CASTPGLAGGRQFF. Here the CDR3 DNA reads TGTGCCAGCACCCCGGGGCTAGCGGGGGGGCGGCAGTTCTTC.

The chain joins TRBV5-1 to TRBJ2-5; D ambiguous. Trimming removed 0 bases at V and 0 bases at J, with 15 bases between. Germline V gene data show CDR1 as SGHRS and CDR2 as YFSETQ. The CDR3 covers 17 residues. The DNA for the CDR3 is TGCGCCAGCAGCTTGGCCGTCTCGCTGAGAGACCAAGAGACCCAGTACTTC. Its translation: CASSLAVSLRDQETQYF.

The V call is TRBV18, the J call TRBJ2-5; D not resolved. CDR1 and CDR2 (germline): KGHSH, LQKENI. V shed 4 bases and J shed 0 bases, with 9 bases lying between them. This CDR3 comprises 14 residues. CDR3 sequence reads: CASSRGSYQETQYF. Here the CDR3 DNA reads TGTGCCAGCTCACGCGGCTCGTACCAAGAGACCCAGTACTTC.

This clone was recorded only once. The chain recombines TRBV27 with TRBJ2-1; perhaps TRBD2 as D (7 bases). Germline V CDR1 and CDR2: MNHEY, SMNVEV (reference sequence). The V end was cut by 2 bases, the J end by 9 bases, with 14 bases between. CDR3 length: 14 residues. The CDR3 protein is CASSLRRGGSEQFF. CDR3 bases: TGTGCCAGCAGTTTAAGGAGGGGGGGTAGTGAGCAGTTCTTC.

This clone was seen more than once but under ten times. In DNA, the CDR3 is TGTGCCAGCAGGAGGGATGGGATAGACTATGGCTACACCTTC. This sequence encodes CASRRDGIDYGYTF. This chain links TRBV7-9 with TRBJ1-2; D remains unclear. Trimming shortened V by 6 bases and J by 3 bases, and 14 bases separated the two germline ends. This CDR3 comprises 14 residues. Germline CDR1 SEHNR, CDR2 FQNEAQ (reference sequence).